This TCR beta chain derives from a study of cytomegalovirus exposure and HLA in healthy donors. The PCR had 60 Vbeta and 13 Jbeta primers. The assay was immunoSEQ multiplex PCR, and TCRdb's table has in-frame clones only and misses some. The data hold about 110,000 clones, with roughly two thirds observed a single time. This clone has a handful of counts. No antigen is known for it. Study-wide results and limits: Later work found most CMV-associated TCR beta chains apparently HLA-restricted. Solely CMV serostatus was available to characterize immune exposure.

Likely unrecorded immune exposures existed in these nominally healthy donors. Germline V lookup: CDR1 MNHEY, CDR2 SMNVEV (reference sequence). The CDR3 runs 15 residues. The V end lost 0 bases, the J end lost 11 bases, and 19 bases lay between the germline ends. This chain connects TRBV27 to TRBJ2-5; tentative D call: TRBD2 (6 bases). Material for sequencing was PBMCs. The receptor comes from a man aged 35 to 55 in good health and CMV-seronegative. CDR3 region: CASSLSAGRHREQYF. CDR3 DNA: TGTGCCAGCAGTTTATCTGCGGGGAGGCACCGGGAGCAGTACTTC.